These T cell receptor beta chains were read from a single sample in a study of cytomegalovirus exposure and HLA in healthy donors. Measured with immunoSEQ multiplex PCR; TCRdb has only the in-frame clones, and not every one. The table includes tens of thousands of clones, 79% detected once. Sequences were obtained from PBMCs. The receptors were sampled from a woman aged 40 to 50 in good health and CMV-seropositive. Both conserved end residues are trimmed from each CDR3. The order of the fields is V gene, CDR3 protein.

TRBV7-8 ASSLEGLAGTGELF
TRBV30 AWSVGQGGTDTQY
TRBV11-1 ASSDPWTSGSGNEQF
TRBV30 AWSSLAGGPGTQY
TRBV7-3 ASSQRGLPINEQF
TRBV6-1 ASSPGQGRTETQY
TRBV5-1 ASSSGLAGADEQF
TRBV2 ASSEEIYSNQPQH
TRBV7-6 ASSPGTLSYEQY
TRBV19 ASRDASGSWREQY
TRBV25-1 ASSDWDSNEQY
TRBV5-1 ASSLDLLGDTEAF
TRBV27 ASSFFPIREENNYGYT
TRBV30 AWSQGDYEQY
TRBV30 AWTSGFIGTSPTGELF
TRBV2 ASVPSGGDLDTQY
TRBV18 ASSPLKDRADAF
TRBV6-1 ASKLDRAVTEAF
TRBV27 ASSSPQGGNYGYT
TRBV6-6 ASSHGLAGYDEQF
TRBV4-1 ASRQGGQGVSGNTIY
TRBV19 ASSISGGEGEQF
TRBV7-2 ASSRFGDTQY
TRBV30 AWSVGTGGLEDTEAF
TRBV27 ASRHEDSYNEQF
TRBV5-4 ASSWIGLAGLGTDTQY
TRBV5-1 ASSFAQLGQHRQEGYT
TRBV6-5 ASSYGWTGTYEQY
TRBV5-4 ASSYSSGTRGHEQF
TRBV2 ASSGRTGMNTGELF
TRBV27 ASSSPGRWTDTQY
TRBV19 ATQGTAQETQY
TRBV9 ASSVDRVAGELF